This T cell receptor beta chain was recovered during a study of T cell repertoires in cytomegalovirus infection. Study overall: Shared public TCR beta signatures pointed to both CMV infection and a matching HLA type.

This clonotype has ten or more counts. Per the germline V gene, CDR1 is SGHVS and CDR2 is FQNEAQ. Between the trimmed V and J ends, which lost 4 bases and 5 bases, there was a span of 17 bases. The CDR3 is 16 amino acids. TCRdb re-called the reads through MiXCR, storing one row per CDR3 protein. Of a few hundred thousand distinct CDR3 sequences in the sample, around 9% were seen once. The J gene is TRBJ1-4, the V gene TRBV7-8; D gene ambiguous. The clonotype was recovered from a human donor in good health (CMV status not recorded). Some clones in this sample may be carry-over from other donors' samples. The sample taken for sequencing was PBMCs. The CDR3 region has the DNA TGTGCCAGCAGCTCCACGTATGGGCAGGCCAATGAAAAACTGTTTTTT. This sequence encodes CASSSTYGQANEKLFF.